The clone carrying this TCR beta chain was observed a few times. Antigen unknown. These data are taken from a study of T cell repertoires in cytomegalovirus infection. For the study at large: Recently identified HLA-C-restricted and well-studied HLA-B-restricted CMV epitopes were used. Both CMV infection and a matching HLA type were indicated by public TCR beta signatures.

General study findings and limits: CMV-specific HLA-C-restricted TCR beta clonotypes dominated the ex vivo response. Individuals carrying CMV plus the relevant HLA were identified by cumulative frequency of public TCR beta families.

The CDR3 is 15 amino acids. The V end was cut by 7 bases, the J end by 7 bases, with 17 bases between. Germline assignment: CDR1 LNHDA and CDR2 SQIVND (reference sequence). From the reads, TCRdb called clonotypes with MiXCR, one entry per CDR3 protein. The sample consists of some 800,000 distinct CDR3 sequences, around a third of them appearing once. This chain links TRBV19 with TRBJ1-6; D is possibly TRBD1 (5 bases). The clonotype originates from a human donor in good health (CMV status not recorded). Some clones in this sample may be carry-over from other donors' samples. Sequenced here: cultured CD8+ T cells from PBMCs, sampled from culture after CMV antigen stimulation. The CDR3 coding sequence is TGTGCCAGTAACGCGAGGGGCCAAGGAAATTCACCCCTCCACTTT. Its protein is CASNARGQGNSPLHF.